The entry below gives a single T cell receptor beta chain sequence along with its context. Its antigen is as yet unknown. The naive CD8 subset, CD45RO-negative cells positively selected for CCR7, excluded terminally differentiated effector memory CD45RA+ cells. The CDR3 contains 17 residues. Per germline, CDR1 SEHNR and CDR2 FQNEAQ (reference sequence). Trimming pared 8 bases from V and 12 bases from J, leaving 34 bases between. The sample originates from a study of shared clonotypes between healthy human individuals. Study-wide findings and caveats: The study drew on few donors, limiting represented genetic and exposure-history diversity. When compared with the clonotypes that were shared by all four sorted-subset donors, the non-shared clonotypes turned out to have lower generation probabilities. Clonotype sharing levels among donors were expected to vary with sequencing depth.

Only in-frame clones appear in the TCRdb table, and some are missing; sequencing was by immunoSEQ multiplex PCR. The sample contains over 800,000 clones, almost 95% of which appear only once. This TCR was sampled from a man under 40 in good health. The chain joins TRBV7-9 to TRBJ1-1, with D maybe TRBD1 (5 bases). The source material was naive CD8+ T cells sorted from blood. This CDR3 reads CASSGGSAGRDGLIPFF. CDR3 coding DNA: TGTGCCAGCTCCGGAGGGTCGGCAGGGAGGGACGGTTTGATTCCTTTCTTT.